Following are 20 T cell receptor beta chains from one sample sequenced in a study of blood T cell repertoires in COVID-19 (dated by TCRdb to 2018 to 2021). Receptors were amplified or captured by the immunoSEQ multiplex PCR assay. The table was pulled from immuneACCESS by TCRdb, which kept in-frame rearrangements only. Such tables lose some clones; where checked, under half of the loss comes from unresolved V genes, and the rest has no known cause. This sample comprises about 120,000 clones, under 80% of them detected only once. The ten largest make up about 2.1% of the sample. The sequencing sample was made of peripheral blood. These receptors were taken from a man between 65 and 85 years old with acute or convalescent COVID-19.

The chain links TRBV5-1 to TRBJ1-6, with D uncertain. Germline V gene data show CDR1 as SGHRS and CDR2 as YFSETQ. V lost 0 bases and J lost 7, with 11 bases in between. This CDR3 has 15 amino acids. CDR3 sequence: CASSLGGWENSPLHF. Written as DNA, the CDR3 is TGCGCCAGCAGCTTGGGTGGTTGGGAGAATTCACCCCTCCACTTT.

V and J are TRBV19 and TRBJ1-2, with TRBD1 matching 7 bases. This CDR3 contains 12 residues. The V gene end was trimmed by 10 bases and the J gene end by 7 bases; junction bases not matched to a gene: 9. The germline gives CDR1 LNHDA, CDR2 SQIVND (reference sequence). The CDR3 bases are TGTGCCATACACAGGGGCCCGGGTGGCTACACCTTC. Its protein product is CAIHRGPGGYTF.

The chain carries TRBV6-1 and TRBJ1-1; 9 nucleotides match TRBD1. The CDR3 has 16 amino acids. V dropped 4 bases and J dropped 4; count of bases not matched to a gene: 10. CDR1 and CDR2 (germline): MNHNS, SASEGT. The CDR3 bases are TGTGCCAGCAGTGGATGGGACAGGGCAAAGGGCACTGAAGCTTTCTTT. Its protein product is CASSGWDRAKGTEAFF.

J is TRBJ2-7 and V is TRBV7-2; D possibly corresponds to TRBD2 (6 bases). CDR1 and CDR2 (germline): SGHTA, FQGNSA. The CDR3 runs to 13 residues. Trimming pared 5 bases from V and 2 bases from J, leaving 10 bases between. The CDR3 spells CASSNRETYEQYF. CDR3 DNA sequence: TGTGCCAGCAGCAACCGGGAGACCTACGAGCAGTACTTC.

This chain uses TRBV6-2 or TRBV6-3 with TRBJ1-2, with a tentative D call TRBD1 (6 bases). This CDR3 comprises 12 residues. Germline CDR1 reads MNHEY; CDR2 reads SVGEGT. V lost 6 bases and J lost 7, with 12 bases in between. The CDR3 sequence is CASSIQGPGYTF. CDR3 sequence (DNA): TGTGCCAGCAGCATACAGGGCCCTGGCTACACCTTC.

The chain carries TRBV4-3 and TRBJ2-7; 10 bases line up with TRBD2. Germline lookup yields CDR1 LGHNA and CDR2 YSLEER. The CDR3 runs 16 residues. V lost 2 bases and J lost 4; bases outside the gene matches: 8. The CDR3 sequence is CASSQSEAGGRYEQYF. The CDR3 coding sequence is TGCGCCAGCAGCCAATCCGAAGCGGGGGGGAGATACGAGCAGTACTTC.

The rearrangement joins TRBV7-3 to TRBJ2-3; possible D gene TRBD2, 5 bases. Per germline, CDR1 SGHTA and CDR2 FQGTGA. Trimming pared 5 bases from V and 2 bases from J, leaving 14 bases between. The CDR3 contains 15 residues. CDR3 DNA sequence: TGTGCCAGCAGCCTCACGCCGGGAAACACAGATACGCAGTATTTT. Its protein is CASSLTPGNTDTQYF.

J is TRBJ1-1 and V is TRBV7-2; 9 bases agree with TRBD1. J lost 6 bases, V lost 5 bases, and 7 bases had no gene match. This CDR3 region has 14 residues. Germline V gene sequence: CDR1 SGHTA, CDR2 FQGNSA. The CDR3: CASSTQQGAAEAFF. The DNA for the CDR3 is TGTGCCAGCAGCACCCAACAGGGGGCGGCTGAAGCTTTCTTT.

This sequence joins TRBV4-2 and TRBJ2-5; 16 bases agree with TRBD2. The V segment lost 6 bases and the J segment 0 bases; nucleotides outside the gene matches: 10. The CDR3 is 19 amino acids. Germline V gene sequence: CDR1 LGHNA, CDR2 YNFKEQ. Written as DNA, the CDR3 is TGTGCCAGCAGAGCCGGGACTAGCGGGGGGGATGGTTACCAAGAGACCCAGTACTTC. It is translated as CASRAGTSGGDGYQETQYF.

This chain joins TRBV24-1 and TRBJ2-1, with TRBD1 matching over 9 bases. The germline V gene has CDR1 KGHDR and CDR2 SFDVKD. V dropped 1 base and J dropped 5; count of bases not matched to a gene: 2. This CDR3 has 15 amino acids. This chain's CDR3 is CATSDFRDRDNEQFF. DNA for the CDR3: TGTGCCACCAGTGATTTCCGGGACAGGGACAATGAGCAGTTCTTC.

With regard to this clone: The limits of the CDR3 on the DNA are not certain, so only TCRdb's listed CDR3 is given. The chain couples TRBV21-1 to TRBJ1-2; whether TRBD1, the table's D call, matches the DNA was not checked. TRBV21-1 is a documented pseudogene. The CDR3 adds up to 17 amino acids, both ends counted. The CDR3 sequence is CASSPRRVGAGNYGYTF.

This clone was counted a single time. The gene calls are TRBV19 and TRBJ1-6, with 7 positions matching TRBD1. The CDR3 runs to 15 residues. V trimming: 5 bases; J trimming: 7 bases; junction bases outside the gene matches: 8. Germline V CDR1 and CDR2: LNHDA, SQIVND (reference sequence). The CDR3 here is CASSRQGSGNSPLHF. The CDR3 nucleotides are TGTGCCAGTAGTCGACAGGGATCGGGGAATTCACCCCTCCACTTT.

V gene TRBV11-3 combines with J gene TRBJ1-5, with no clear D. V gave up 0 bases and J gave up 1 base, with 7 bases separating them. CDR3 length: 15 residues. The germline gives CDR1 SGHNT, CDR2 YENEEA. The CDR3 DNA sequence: TGTGCCAGCAGCTTAGACGGACTAAGCAATCAGCCCCAGCATTTT. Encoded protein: CASSLDGLSNQPQHF.

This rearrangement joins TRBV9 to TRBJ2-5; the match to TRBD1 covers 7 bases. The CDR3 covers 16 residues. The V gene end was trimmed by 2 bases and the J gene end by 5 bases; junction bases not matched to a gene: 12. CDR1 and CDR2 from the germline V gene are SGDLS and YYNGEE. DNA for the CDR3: TGTGCCAGCAGCGTGGCCGGGACAGCCCCTCGGGAGACCCAGTACTTC. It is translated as CASSVAGTAPRETQYF.

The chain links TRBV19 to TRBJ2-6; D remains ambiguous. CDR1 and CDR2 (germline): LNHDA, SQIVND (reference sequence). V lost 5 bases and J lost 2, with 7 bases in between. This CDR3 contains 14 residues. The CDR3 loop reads CASSVRAGANVLTF. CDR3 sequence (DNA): TGTGCCAGTAGTGTGCGCGCTGGGGCCAACGTCCTGACTTTC.

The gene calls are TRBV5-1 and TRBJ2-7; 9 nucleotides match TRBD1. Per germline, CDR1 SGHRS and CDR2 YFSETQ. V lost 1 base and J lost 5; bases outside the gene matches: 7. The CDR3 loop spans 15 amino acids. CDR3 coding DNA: TGCGCCAGCAGCTTGTCCGGGACAGGGACGGACGAGCAGTACTTC. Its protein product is CASSLSGTGTDEQYF.

CDR3 bases: TGTGCCAGCAGCTTATCCCTCGGAGGATGGCTAGCCAAAAACATTCAGTACTTC. Translating gives CASSLSLGGWLAKNIQYF. The V and J genes are TRBV11-3 and TRBJ2-4, with D possibly being TRBD2 (5 bases). Germline CDR1 reads SGHNT; CDR2 reads YENEEA. CDR3 length: 18 amino acids. With 2 bases removed from V and 0 bases from J, the gap between germline ends came to 17 bases.

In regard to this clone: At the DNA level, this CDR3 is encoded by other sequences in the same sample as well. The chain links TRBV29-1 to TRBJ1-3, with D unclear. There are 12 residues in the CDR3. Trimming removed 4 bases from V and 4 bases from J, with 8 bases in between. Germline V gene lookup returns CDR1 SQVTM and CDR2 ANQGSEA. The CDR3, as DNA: TGCAGCGTTGGCACGGGAGGAAACACCATATATTTT. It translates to CSVGTGGNTIYF.

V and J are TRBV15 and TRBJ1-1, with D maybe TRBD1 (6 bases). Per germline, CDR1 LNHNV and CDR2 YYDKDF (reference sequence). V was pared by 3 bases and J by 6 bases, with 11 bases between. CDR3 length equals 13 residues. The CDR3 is CATSRGGPAEAFF. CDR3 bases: TGTGCCACCAGCAGGGGGGGGCCCGCTGAAGCTTTCTTT.

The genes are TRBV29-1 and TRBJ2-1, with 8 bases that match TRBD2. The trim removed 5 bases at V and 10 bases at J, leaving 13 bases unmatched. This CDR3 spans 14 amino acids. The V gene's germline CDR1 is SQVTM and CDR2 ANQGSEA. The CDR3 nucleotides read TGCAGCGTTCAACCGGGACGCCCGGGAGGGGAGCAGTTCTTC. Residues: CSVQPGRPGGEQFF.